This T cell receptor beta chain was documented in a study of human T cells and chemical hapten exposure. Turning to the study itself: The variation in per-sample TCR yields arose mainly from small differences in pooled library volumes. Whole-study findings and limits: DPC sensitization did not alter TCRs above 1 in 1000 frequency.

This clonotype was seen a few times. As yet, its antigen is unknown. Trimming removed 3 bases from V and 3 bases from J, with 12 bases in between. Per germline, CDR1 DFQATT and CDR2 SNEGSKA (reference sequence). CDR3 length equals 13 residues. Individual cDNA molecules in this library carried unique molecular identifiers. In the authors' workflow: Ranging from roughly 23,224 to 690,600, TCR counts per sample had a median value of around 94,000. MiXCR, run by TCRdb on the RACE reads, gives a single entry per CDR3 protein. TCRdb's processing, not the study's, gives the V and J calls here. The sample consists of some 65,000 distinct CDR3 sequences, 5.5% to 7.5% of them appearing once. The time point is: healthy volunteer bleed at 6 weeks. The starting material, unfractionated whole blood, was used for total RNA extraction.

This clonotype originated in a female donor in good health. Some clones in this sample may be carry-over from other donors' samples. Sequencing used whole blood. The chain has TRBV20-1 and TRBJ2-7, with D perhaps TRBD1 (6 bases). The chain's CDR3 is CSARDRLFYEQYF. In nucleotides, the CDR3 is TGCAGTGCTAGGGACAGACTTTTCTACGAGCAGTACTTC.